These 10 T cell receptor beta chains share one sample of origin, sequenced in a study of radiotherapy plus CTLA-4 blockade in lung cancer. Some clones are missing from TCRdb's copy, which holds only in-frame ones; the method was immunoSEQ multiplex PCR. Here the sample spans nearly 95,000 clones, roughly four fifths being singletons. Sequences were derived from peripheral blood, sampled from a patient treated with radiotherapy plus ipilimumab. These TCRs come from a human donor with non-small cell lung cancer that progressed on radiotherapy plus ipilimumab.

This clone appeared a single time. V is TRBV5-1 and J is TRBJ2-7; D ambiguous. V was trimmed by 0 bases and J by 6 bases, leaving 16 bases between them. The CDR3 runs to 15 residues. Germline CDR1 SGHRS, CDR2 YFSETQ. CDR3 coding DNA: TGCGCCAGCAGCTTGGGTGCACCTTCGCGGATCGAGCAGTACTTC. This gives the protein CASSLGAPSRIEQYF.

V is TRBV4-1 and J is TRBJ2-7, with 9 positions matching TRBD2. CDR1 is MGHRA and CDR2 is YSYEKL in the germline V gene. V shed 8 bases and J 6 bases; nucleotides not matched to a gene: 11. This CDR3 is 14 amino acids long. DNA of the CDR3: TGCGCCAGCGGGAGGGTAGCGGGGGCGGTCGAGCAGTACGTC. Protein product: CASGRVAGAVEQYV.

This chain joins TRBV18 and TRBJ2-1, with TRBD1 matching 9 bases. The J segment lost 7 bases and the V segment lost 1 base, leaving 5 bases of the junction unmatched. The CDR3 has 15 residues. CDR1 KGHSH and CDR2 LQKENI come from the germline V gene. CDR3 amino acids: CASSPLTGGGNEQFF. DNA for the CDR3: TGTGCCAGCTCACCACTAACAGGGGGCGGGAATGAGCAGTTCTTC.

The chain recombines TRBV28 with TRBJ2-3; no clear D gene. The CDR3 loop spans 12 amino acids. Germline V gene sequence: CDR1 MDHEN, CDR2 SYDVKM. V dropped 0 bases and J dropped 7 bases, with 5 bases sitting between them. The CDR3, as DNA: TGTGCCAGCAGTTTATGGGCAAATACGCAGTATTTT. Its protein is CASSLWANTQYF.

The chain links TRBV20-1 to TRBJ2-7; D ambiguous. The ends were cut back, 2 bases at V and 3 bases at J, with 5 bases in the middle. This CDR3 contains 11 residues. Per germline, CDR1 DFQATT and CDR2 SNEGSKA (reference sequence). CDR3 DNA: TGCAGTGCTAGAAGGGACTACGAGCAGTACTTC. Its protein product is CSARRDYEQYF.

In its sample, this clone was seen a few times. The J gene is TRBJ2-1, the V gene TRBV2; 11 bases agree with TRBD2. Per germline, CDR1 SNHLY and CDR2 FYNNEI. The CDR3 runs to 15 residues. Germline trimming cut 2 bases from V and 6 bases from J; bases unmatched to any gene: 3. The DNA for the CDR3 is TGTGCCAGCAGTGAAATAGCGGGAGGGACCAATGAGCAGTTCTTC. Its protein product is CASSEIAGGTNEQFF.

In the case of this clone: Other DNA sequences of this sample code for an identical CDR3. V and J are TRBV7-2 and TRBJ2-3; 8 nucleotides agree with TRBD2. The germline CDR1 and CDR2 sequences are SGHTA and FQGNSA. This CDR3 comprises 14 residues. The V and J ends lost 5 bases and 4 bases, in that order; junction bases with no gene match: 5. CDR3 bases: TGTGCCAGCAGCGTCCTAGCGGGCGCAGATACGCAGTATTTT. Translation gives CASSVLAGADTQYF.

This chain links TRBV7-2 with TRBJ1-4; D remains ambiguous. This CDR3 is built from 15 residues. Germline V gives CDR1 SGHTA, CDR2 FQGNSA. The ends were cut back, 2 bases at V and 0 bases at J, with 7 bases in the middle. CDR3: CASSLSTATNEKLFF. Written as DNA, the CDR3 is TGTGCCAGCAGCTTATCGACTGCAACTAATGAAAAACTGTTTTTT.

The genes are TRBV2 and TRBJ2-1; a weak D match, TRBD2 (5 bases). The germline V gene has CDR1 SNHLY and CDR2 FYNNEI. The CDR3 totals 10 residues. The germline V and J ends were trimmed by 11 bases and 7 bases, with 9 bases remaining between them. CDR3 nucleotides: TGTGCCGCGGGCGCAAATGAGCAGTTCTTC. Its protein is CAAGANEQFF.

This chain connects TRBV11-2 to TRBJ2-1, with 10 bases identical to TRBD2. J lost 7 bases, V lost 0 bases, and 3 bases had no gene match. The CDR3 totals 15 residues. Germline V gene lookup returns CDR1 SGHAT and CDR2 FQNNGV. CDR3 in DNA: TGTGCCAGCAGCTTAGAGGCTAGCGGGAGAAATGAGCAGTTCTTC. Its protein is CASSLEASGRNEQFF.